The clone carrying this T cell receptor beta chain showed up just a few times. The source material, RNA transcripts, was used to amplify TCR beta CDR3 regions. Initially, a first-round RT-PCR of the TCR CDR3 employed the HTBI primer set. TCRdb redid the calling of the multiplex PCR reads with MiXCR, one entry per CDR3 protein. The repertoire holds 550,000 to 800,000 distinct CDR3 sequences, with about 16% as singletons. Graves' hyperthyroidism is called stable when ophthalmopathy does not progress within 18 months. Orbital computed tomography and thyroid ultrasound, together with serum TRAb and thyroxine and clinical symptoms, were used for diagnoses. The germline CDR1 and CDR2 sequences are MDHEN and SYDVKM. The CDR3 consists of 12 residues. V lost 3 bases, J lost 8 bases, and 10 bases lay in between. The record originates from a study of T cells in Graves' hyperthyroidism and ophthalmopathy. Study overall: Peripheral blood was drawn at first diagnosis, prior to all treatment.

Input material: blood. The TCR originated in a man aged 18-30 years with Graves' hyperthyroidism. The chain joins TRBV28 to TRBJ1-2; D is unresolved. The CDR3 spells CASSLGQEGYTF. In nucleotides, the CDR3 is TGTGCCAGCAGTTTGGGCCAAGAAGGCTACACCTTC.